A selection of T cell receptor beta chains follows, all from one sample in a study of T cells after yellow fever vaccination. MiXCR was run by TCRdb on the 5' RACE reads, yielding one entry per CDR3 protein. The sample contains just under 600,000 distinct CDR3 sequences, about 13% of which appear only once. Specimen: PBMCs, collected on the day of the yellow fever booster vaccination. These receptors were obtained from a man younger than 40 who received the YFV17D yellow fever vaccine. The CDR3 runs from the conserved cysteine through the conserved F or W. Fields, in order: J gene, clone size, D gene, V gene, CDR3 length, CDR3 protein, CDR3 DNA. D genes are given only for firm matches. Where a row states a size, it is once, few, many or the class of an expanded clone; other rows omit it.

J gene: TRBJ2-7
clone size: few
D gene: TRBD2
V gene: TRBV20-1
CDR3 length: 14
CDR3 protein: CSASGEGLAYEQYF
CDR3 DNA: TGCAGTGCTAGCGGAGAGGGACTAGCCTACGAGCAGTACTTC

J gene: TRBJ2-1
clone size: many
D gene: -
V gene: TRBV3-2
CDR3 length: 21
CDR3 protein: CASSSLPGLAGPKSSYNEQFF
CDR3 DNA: TGTGCCAGCAGCTCCCTTCCGGGACTAGCGGGCCCTAAGAGCTCCTACAATGAGCAGTTCTTC

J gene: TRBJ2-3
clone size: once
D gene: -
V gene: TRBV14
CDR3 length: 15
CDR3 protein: CASSFPGSSTDTQYF
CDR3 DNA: TGTGCCAGCAGCTTTCCTGGATCTAGCACAGATACGCAGTATTTT

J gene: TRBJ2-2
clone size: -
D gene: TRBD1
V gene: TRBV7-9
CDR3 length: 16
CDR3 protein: CASSYRDSPLTGELFF
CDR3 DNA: TGTGCCAGCAGCTACCGGGACAGCCCTCTCACCGGGGAGCTGTTTTTT

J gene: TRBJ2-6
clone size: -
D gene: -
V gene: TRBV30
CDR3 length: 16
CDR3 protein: CAWRLGRYSGANVLTF
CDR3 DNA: TGTGCCTGGAGACTGGGCAGATACTCTGGGGCCAACGTCCTGACTTTC

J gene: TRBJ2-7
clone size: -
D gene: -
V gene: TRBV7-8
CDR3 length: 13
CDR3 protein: CASAPGANYEQYF
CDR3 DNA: TGTGCCAGCGCACCGGGGGCGAACTACGAGCAGTACTTC

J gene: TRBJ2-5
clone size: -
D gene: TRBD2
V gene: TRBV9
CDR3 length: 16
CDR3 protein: CASSVAPLADQETQYF
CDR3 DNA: TGTGCCAGCAGCGTAGCTCCCCTAGCGGACCAAGAGACCCAGTACTTC

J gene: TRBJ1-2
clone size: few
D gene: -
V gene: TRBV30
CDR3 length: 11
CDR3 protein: CAWRRGYGYTF
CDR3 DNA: TGTGCCTGGAGAAGGGGATATGGCTACACCTTC

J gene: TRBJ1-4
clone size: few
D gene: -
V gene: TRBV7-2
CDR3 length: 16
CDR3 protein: CASSPSYRAPNEKLFF
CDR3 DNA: TGTGCCAGCAGCCCAAGCTACAGGGCGCCTAATGAAAAACTGTTTTTT

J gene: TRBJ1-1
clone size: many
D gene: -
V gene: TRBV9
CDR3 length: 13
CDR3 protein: CASSPRQERVTFF
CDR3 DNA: TGTGCCAGCAGCCCGAGACAGGAGAGAGTAACTTTCTTT

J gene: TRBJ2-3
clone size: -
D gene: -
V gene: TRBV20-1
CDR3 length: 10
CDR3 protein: CSAQANTQYF
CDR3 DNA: TGCAGTGCCCAGGCGAATACGCAGTATTTT

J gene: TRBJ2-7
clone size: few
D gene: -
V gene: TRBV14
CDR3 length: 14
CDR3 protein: CASSQTGPTYEQYF
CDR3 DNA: TGTGCCAGCAGCCAAACGGGACCAACCTACGAGCAGTACTTC

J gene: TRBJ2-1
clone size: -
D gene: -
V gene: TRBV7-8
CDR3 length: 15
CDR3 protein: CASSQGLPGVYEQFF
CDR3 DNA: TGTGCCAGCAGCCAGGGACTTCCAGGGGTCTATGAGCAGTTCTTC

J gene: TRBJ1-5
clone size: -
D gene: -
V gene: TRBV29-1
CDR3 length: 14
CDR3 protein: CSVGGSGIDQPQHF
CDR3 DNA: TGCAGCGTTGGCGGATCGGGGATTGATCAGCCCCAGCATTTT

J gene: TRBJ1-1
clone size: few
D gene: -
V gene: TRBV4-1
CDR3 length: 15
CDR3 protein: CASSQDGTGNTEAFF
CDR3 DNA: TGCGCCAGCAGCCAAGACGGGACCGGGAACACTGAAGCTTTCTTT

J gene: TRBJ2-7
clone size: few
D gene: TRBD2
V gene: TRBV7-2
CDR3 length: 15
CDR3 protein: CASSLDTSGSGEQYF
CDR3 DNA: TGTGCCAGCAGCTTAGACACTAGCGGGAGTGGAGAGCAGTACTTC

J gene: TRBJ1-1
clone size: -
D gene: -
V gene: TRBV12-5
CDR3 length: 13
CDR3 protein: CASGLGGFTEAFF
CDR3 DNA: TGTGCTAGTGGTTTGGGGGGTTTCACTGAAGCTTTCTTT

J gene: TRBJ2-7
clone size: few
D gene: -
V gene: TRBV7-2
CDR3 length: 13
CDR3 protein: CASSLRALYEQYF
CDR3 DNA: TGTGCCAGCAGCTTACGGGCCCTCTACGAGCAGTACTTC

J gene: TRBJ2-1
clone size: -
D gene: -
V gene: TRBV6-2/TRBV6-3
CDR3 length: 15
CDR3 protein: CASSRPLRDFGEQFF
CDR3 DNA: TGTGCCAGCAGTCGTCCTCTGCGGGATTTCGGTGAGCAGTTCTTC

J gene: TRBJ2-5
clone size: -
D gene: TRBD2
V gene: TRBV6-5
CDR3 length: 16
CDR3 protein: CASSYETSGVQETQYF
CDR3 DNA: TGTGCCAGCAGTTACGAGACTAGCGGGGTCCAAGAGACCCAGTACTTC

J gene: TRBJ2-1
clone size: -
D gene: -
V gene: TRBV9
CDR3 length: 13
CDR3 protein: CASSVEQYNEQFF
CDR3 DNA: TGTGCCAGCAGCGTAGAACAATACAATGAGCAGTTCTTC

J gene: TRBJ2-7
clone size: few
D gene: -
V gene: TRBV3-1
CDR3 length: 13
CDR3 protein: CASSQPQGYEQYF
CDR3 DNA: TGTGCCAGCAGCCAACCACAGGGATACGAGCAGTACTTC

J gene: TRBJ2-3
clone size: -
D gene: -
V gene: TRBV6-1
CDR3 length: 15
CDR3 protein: CASRGAGTNADTQYF
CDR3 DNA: TGTGCCAGCAGGGGTGCGGGGACGAACGCAGATACGCAGTATTTT

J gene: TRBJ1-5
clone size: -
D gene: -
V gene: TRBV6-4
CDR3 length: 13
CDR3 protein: CASSAGASQPQHF
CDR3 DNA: TGTGCCAGCAGTGCCGGGGCTTCGCAGCCCCAGCATTTT

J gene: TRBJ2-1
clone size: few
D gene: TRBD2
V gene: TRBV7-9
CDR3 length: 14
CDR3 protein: CASSWTSPTDEQFF
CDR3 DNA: TGTGCCAGCAGCTGGACTAGCCCTACCGATGAGCAGTTCTTC

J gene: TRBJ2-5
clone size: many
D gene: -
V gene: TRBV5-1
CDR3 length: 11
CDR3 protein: CASSTQETQYF
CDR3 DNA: TGTGCCAGCAGCACCCAAGAGACCCAGTACTTC

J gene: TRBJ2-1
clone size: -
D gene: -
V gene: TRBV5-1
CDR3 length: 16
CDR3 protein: CASSLRGGSSYNEQFF
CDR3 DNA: TGCGCCAGCAGCCTCAGGGGCGGGAGCTCCTACAATGAGCAGTTCTTC

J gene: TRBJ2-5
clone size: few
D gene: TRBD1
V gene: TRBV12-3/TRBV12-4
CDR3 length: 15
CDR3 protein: CASSHRQGVGETQYF
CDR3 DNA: TGTGCCAGCAGTCACAGACAGGGAGTGGGAGAGACCCAGTACTTC